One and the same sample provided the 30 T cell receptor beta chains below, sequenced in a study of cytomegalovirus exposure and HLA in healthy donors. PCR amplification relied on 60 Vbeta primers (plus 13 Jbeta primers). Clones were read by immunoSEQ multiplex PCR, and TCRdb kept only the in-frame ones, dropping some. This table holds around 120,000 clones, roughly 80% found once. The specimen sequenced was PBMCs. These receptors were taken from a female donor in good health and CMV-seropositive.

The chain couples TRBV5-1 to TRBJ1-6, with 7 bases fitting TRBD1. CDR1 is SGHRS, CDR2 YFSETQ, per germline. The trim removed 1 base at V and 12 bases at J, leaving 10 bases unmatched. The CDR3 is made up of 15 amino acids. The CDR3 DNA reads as TGCGCCAGCAGCTTGCGTACCCCAGGGGGAGAACCCCTCCACTTT. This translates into CASSLRTPGGEPLHF.

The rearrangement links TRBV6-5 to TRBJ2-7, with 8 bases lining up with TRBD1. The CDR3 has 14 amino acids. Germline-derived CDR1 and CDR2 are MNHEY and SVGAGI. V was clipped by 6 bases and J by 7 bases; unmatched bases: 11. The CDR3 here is CASRVPGGQGEQYF. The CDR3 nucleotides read TGTGCCAGCAGGGTACCAGGGGGCCAAGGTGAGCAGTACTTC.

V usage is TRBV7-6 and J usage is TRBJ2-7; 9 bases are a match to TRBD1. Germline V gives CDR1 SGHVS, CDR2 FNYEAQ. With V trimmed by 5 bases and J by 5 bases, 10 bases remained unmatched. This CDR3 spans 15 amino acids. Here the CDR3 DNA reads TGTGCCAGCAGCCCACAGGGACAGGGACGGAACGAGCAGTACTTC. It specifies CASSPQGQGRNEQYF. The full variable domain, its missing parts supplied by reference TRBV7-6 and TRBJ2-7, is GAGVSQSPRYKVTKRGQDVALRCDPISGHVSLYWYRQALGQGPEFLTYFNYEAQQDKSGLPNDRFSAERPEGSISTLTIQRTEQRDSAMYRCASSPQGQGRNEQYFGPGTRLTVT.

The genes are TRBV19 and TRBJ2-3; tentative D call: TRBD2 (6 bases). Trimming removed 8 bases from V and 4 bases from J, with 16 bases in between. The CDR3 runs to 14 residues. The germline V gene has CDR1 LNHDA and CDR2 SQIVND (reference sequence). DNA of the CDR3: TGTGCCAGTGGGGTTGGCAGGGAGGCAGATACGCAGTATTTT. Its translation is CASGVGREADTQYF.

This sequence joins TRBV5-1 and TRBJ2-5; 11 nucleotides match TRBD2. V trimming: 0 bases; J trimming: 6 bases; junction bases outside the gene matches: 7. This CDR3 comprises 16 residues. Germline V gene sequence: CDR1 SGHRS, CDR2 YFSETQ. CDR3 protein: CASSLALSGGEKTQYF. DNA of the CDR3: TGCGCCAGCAGCTTGGCTCTTAGCGGGGGGGAAAAGACCCAGTACTTC. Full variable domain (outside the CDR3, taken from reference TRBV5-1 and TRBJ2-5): KAGVTQTPRYLIKTRGQQVTLSCSPISGHRSVSWYQQTPGQGLQFLFEYFSETQRNKGNFPGRFSGRQFSNSRSEMNVSTLELGDSALYLCASSLALSGGEKTQYFGPGTRLLVL.

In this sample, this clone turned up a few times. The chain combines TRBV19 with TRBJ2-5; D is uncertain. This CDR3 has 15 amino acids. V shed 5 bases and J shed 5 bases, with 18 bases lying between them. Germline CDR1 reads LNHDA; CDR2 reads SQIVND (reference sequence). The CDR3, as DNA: TGTGCCAGTAGTTTACGGGTTCATGTTGCGGAGACCCAGTACTTC. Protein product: CASSLRVHVAETQYF.

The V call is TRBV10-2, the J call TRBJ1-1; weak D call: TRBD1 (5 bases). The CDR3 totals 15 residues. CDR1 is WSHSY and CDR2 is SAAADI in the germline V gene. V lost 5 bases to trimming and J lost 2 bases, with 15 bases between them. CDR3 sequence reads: CASSSTWGVNTEAFF. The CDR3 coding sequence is TGCGCCAGCAGTTCTACATGGGGGGTAAACACTGAAGCTTTCTTT.

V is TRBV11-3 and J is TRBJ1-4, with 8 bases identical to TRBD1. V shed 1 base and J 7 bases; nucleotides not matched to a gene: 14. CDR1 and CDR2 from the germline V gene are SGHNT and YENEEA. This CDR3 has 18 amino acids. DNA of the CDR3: TGTGCCAGCAGCTTAGTTCAGGGGGCGCCTCGGGGCGGTGAAAAACTGTTTTTT. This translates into CASSLVQGAPRGGEKLFF. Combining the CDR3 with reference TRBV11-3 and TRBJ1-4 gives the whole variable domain EAGVVQSPRYKIIEKKQPVAFWCNPISGHNTLYWYLQNLGQGPELLIRYENEEAVDDSQLPKDRFSAERLKGVDSTLKIQPAELGDSAVYLCASSLVQGAPRGGEKLFFGSGTQLSVL.

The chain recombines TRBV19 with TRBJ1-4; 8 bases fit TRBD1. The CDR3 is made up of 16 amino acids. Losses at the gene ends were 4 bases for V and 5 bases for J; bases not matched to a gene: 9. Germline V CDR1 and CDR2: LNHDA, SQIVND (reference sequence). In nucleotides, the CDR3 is TGTGCCAGTAGTAATGCTCCCCGGGACAGGAATGAAAAACTGTTTTTT. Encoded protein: CASSNAPRDRNEKLFF.

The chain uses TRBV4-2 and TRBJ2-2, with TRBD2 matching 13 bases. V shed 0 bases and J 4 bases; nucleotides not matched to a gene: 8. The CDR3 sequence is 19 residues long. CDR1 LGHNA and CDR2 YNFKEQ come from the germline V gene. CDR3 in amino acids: CASSQDGLAGDRFTGELFF. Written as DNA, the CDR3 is TGTGCCAGCAGCCAAGATGGACTAGCGGGAGATCGTTTCACCGGGGAGCTGTTTTTT.

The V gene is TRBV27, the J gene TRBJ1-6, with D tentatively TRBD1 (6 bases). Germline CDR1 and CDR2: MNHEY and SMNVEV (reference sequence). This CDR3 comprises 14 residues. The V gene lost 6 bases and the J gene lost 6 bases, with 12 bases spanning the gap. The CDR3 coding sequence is TGTGCCAGCAGAAGGAGGACAGTTAATTCACCCCTCCACTTT. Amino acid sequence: CASRRRTVNSPLHF.

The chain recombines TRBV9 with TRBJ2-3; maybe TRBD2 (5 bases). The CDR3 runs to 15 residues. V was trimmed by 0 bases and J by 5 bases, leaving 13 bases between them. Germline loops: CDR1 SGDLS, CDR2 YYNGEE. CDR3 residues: CASSVVASNRDTQYF. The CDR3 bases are TGTGCCAGCAGCGTAGTGGCTAGCAATAGAGATACGCAGTATTTT.

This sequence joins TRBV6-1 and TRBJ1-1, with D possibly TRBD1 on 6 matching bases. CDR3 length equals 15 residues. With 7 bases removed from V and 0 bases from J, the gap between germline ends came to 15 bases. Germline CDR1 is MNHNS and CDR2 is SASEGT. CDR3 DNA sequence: TGTGCCAGCACTCCGAGGGGGAAGTTGAACACTGAAGCTTTCTTT. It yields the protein CASTPRGKLNTEAFF.

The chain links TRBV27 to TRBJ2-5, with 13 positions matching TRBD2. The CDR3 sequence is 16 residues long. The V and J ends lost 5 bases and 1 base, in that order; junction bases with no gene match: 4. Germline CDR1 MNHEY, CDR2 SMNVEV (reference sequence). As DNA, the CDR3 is TGTGCCAGCAGTCCCCGACTAGCGGGAGGCCAAGAGACCCAGTACTTC. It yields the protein CASSPRLAGGQETQYF.

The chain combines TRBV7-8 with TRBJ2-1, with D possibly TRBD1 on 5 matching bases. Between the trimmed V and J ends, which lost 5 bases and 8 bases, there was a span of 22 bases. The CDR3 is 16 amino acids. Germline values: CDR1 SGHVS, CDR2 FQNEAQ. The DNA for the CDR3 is TGTGCCAGCAGCCGAGATGCAGGGTCCCCTGTCCATGAGCAGTTCTTC. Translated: CASSRDAGSPVHEQFF.

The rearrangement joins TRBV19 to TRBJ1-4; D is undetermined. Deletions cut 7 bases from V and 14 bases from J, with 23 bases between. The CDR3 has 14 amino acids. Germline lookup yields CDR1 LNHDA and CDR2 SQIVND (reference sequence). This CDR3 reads CASTLQAARGGLFF. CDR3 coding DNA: TGTGCCAGTACCCTCCAAGCAGCCCGTGGAGGGCTGTTTTTT.

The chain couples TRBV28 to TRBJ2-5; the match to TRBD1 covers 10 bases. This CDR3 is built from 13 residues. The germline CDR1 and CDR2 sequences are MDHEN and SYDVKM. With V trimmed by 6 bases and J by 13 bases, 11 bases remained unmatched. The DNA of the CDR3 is TGTGCCAGCAGCGAACCGGGACAGGGGAAGGGGTACTTC. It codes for CASSEPGQGKGYF.

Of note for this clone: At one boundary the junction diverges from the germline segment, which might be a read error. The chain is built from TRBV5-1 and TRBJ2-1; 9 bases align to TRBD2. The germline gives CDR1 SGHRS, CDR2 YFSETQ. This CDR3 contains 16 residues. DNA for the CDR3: TGCGCCAGCAGCTTGAGGTCTAGCGGGGCCTACAGTGAGCAGTTCTTC. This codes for CASSLRSSGAYSEQFF. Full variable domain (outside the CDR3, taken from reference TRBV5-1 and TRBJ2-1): KAGVTQTPRYLIKTRGQQVTLSCSPISGHRSVSWYQQTPGQGLQFLFEYFSETQRNKGNFPGRFSGRQFSNSRSEMNVSTLELGDSALYLCASSLRSSGAYSEQFFGPGTRLTVL.

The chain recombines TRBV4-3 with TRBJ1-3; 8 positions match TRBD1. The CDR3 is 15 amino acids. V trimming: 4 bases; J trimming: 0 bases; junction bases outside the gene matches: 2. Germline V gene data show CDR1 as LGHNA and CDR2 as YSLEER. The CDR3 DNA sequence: TGCGCCAGCAGCCCCACAGGGGGCTCTGGAAACACCATATATTTT. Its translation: CASSPTGGSGNTIYF.

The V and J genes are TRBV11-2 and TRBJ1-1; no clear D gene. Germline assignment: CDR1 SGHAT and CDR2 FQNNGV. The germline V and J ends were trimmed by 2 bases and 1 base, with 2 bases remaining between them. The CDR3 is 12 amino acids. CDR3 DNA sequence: TGTGCCAGCAGCTTACAGAACACTGAAGCTTTCTTT. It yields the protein CASSLQNTEAFF.

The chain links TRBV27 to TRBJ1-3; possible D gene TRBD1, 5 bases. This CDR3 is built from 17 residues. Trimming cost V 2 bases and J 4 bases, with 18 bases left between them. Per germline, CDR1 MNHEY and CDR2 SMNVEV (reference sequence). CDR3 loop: CASSLKGAGWSGNTIYF. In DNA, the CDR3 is TGTGCCAGCAGTTTAAAAGGCGCAGGGTGGTCAGGAAACACCATATATTTT.

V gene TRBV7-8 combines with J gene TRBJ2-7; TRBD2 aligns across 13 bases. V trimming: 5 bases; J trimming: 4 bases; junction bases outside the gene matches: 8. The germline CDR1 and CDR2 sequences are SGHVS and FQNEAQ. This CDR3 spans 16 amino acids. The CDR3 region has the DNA TGTGCCAGCAGCCCCCGCGGGACTAGCGGGAAGTACGAGCAGTACTTC. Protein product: CASSPRGTSGKYEQYF.

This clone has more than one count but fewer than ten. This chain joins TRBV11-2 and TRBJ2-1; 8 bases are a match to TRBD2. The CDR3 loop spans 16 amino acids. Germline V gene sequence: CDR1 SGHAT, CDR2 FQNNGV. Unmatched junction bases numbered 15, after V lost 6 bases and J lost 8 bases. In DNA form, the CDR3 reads TGTGCCAGCAGGCACATCCTAGGCGGGGGGTCAGATGAGCAGTTCTTC. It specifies CASRHILGGGSDEQFF.

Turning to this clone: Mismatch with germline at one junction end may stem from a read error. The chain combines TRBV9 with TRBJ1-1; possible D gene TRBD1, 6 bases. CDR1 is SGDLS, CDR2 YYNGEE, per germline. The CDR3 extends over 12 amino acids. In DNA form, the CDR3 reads TGTGCCAGCGGAGGGGAAGTGGGGGGGCACCATTTT. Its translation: CASGGEVGGHHF.

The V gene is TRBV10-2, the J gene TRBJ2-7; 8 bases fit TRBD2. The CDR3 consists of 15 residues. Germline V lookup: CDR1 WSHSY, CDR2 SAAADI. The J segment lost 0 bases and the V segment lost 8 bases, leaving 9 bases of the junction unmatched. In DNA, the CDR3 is TGCGCCAGCTGGTCGACTAGCGCGAGCTCCTACGAGCAGTACTTC. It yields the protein CASWSTSASSYEQYF.

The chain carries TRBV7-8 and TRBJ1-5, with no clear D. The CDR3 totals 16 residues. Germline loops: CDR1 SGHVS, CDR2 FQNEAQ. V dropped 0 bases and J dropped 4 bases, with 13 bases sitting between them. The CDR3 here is CASSLAIPQANQPQHF. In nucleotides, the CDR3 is TGTGCCAGCAGCTTAGCCATACCTCAGGCGAATCAGCCCCAGCATTTT.

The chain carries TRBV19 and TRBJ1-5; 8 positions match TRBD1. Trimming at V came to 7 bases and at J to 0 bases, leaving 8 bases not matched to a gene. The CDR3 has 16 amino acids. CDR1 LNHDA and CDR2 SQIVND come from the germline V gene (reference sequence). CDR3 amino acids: CASTQGVPYSNQPQHF. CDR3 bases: TGTGCCAGTACACAGGGGGTACCCTATAGCAATCAGCCCCAGCATTTT.

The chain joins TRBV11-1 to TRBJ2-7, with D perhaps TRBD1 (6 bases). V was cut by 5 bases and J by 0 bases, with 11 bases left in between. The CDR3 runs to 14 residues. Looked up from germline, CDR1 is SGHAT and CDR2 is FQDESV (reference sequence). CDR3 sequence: CASSEQGHSYEQYF. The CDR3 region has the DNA TGTGCCAGCAGCGAACAGGGCCACTCCTACGAGCAGTACTTC.

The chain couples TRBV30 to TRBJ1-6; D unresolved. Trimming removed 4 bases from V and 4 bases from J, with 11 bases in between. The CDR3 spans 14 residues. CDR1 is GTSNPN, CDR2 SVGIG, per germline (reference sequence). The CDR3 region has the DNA TGTGCCTGGAACGCGGGTGTTTATAATTCACCCCTCCACTTT. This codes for CAWNAGVYNSPLHF.

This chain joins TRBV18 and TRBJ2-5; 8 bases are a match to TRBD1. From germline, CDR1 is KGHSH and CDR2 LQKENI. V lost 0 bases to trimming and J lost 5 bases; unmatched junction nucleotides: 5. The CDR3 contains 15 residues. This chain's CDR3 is CASSPPTGGRETQYF. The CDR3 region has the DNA TGTGCCAGCTCACCACCTACAGGGGGTCGGGAGACCCAGTACTTC.